This T cell receptor (beta chain) was recorded in a study of cytomegalovirus exposure and HLA in healthy donors. The PCR had 60 Vbeta and 13 Jbeta primers. Measured with immunoSEQ multiplex PCR; TCRdb has only the in-frame clones, and not every one. In the table there are over 200,000 clones, approximately 81% of which are singletons. Study-level findings and limits: Three CMV-associated chains were confirmed in vitro to be specific for CMV antigens.

Points on this clone: Its target is unknown.

Material for sequencing was PBMCs. This receptor was identified in a human donor in good health.

The CDR3 DNA follows: TGTGCCAGCAGCAACGCCCGTAGGACAATTCACGAGCAGTACTTC. It yields the protein CASSNARRTIHEQYF. V gene TRBV11-2 combines with J gene TRBJ2-7; the D gene is possibly TRBD1 (5 bases). Germline loops: CDR1 SGHAT, CDR2 FQNNGV. The CDR3 contains 15 residues. With 5 bases removed from V and 5 bases from J, the gap between germline ends came to 19 bases.